This is a list of T cell receptor beta chains from one sample in a study of T cell repertoires in cytomegalovirus infection. TCRdb reanalysed the reads using MiXCR and keeps one entry per CDR3 protein. The repertoire includes 200,000 to 250,000 distinct CDR3 sequences, about 23% of them detected once, and around a sixth sits in the top ten. Sample: CD8+ T cells from PBMCs. These TCRs come from a human donor in good health (CMV status not recorded). Some clones in this sample may be carry-over from other donors' samples. The CDR3 runs from the conserved cysteine through the conserved F or W. Some rows mark clone size as missing; the rest say once, few, many or name a class of expanded clone.

size,V,J,CDR3
-,TRBV4-1,TRBJ2-7,CASSHTGGDYEQYF
many,TRBV7-6,TRBJ2-5,CASSSTVLPHQETQYF
few,TRBV12-3/TRBV12-4,TRBJ1-1,CASSLPPDRGTEAFF
many,TRBV28,TRBJ1-1,CASSPGDFLNTEAFF
-,TRBV19,TRBJ2-1,CASRSGVDQFF
-,TRBV7-9,TRBJ1-1,CASRKAAGDLNTEAFF
many,TRBV24-1,TRBJ2-3,CATRDRGMADTQYF
-,TRBV28,TRBJ1-1,CASSFTGRLNTEAFF
-,TRBV20-1,TRBJ1-2,CSARDRADSYGYTF
few,TRBV2,TRBJ2-7,CASSENEQYF
many,TRBV10-3,TRBJ2-3,CAIKGVASGDQLNTQYF
-,TRBV11-2,TRBJ2-4,CASSLGPVAKNIQYF
-,TRBV28,TRBJ1-2,CASSSLLGTGDDGYTF
-,TRBV20-1,TRBJ1-4,CSATGRGDEKLFF
-,TRBV2,TRBJ2-1,CASAPDLYNEQFF
few,TRBV12-5,TRBJ2-7,CASGPGGYEQYF
many,TRBV7-8,TRBJ2-1,CASSSRLAVVGNEQFF
-,TRBV28,TRBJ2-1,CASSLYSTSGGVNEQFF
few,TRBV9,TRBJ1-1,CASSVGRVVDTEAFF
-,TRBV6-2/TRBV6-3,TRBJ2-1,CASSYGGGAFYNEQFF
once,TRBV9,TRBJ2-1,CASSVVGLNEQFF
many,TRBV7-8,TRBJ2-1,CASSPPGSSEQFF
many,TRBV7-9,TRBJ2-1,CASSLEVSGGNYNEQFF
-,TRBV20-1,TRBJ2-1,CSARDESRDNLYNEQFF
few,TRBV6-1,TRBJ2-7,CAACSGQGFYEQYF